These 19 T cell receptor beta chains came from one sample sequenced in a study of T cells after yellow fever vaccination. Each CDR3 protein gets one entry after TCRdb re-called the 5' RACE reads with MiXCR. This sample has tens of thousands of distinct CDR3 sequences, with around 6.2% found just once. Source: CD4+ T cells sorted from PBMCs, taken less than 16 days after the first yellow fever vaccination. The source is a man aged 18 to 30 who received the YFV17D yellow fever vaccine.

The chain is built from TRBV7-2 and TRBJ1-2; 7 bases match TRBD1. Germline CDR1 reads SGHTA; CDR2 reads FQGNSA. V lost 3 bases, J lost 0 bases, and 7 bases stayed unmatched. The CDR3 is made up of 16 amino acids. CDR3 coding DNA: TGTGCCAGCAGCTTGGGGACAGCTCTAGCTAACTATGGCTACACCTTC. Protein sequence: CASSLGTALANYGYTF.

This clonotype was picked up many times. The chain is built from TRBV12-3 or TRBV12-4 and TRBJ2-1; the D is unclear. This CDR3 contains 14 residues. Deletions cut 7 bases from V and 6 bases from J, with 16 bases between. The CDR3 loop is CASTLWVIGNEQFF. CDR3 nucleotide sequence: TGTGCCAGCACCCTGTGGGTTATCGGCAATGAGCAGTTCTTC.

This clonotype was detected many times. The chain joins TRBV28 to TRBJ1-2; maybe TRBD1 (6 bases). The V gene lost 6 bases and the J gene lost 4 bases, with 15 bases spanning the gap. The CDR3 contains 14 residues. From germline, CDR1 is MDHEN and CDR2 SYDVKM. CDR3 coding DNA: TGTGCCAGCAGCCAGGGGCCCCCGTTCTATGGCTACACCTTC. The encoded protein is CASSQGPPFYGYTF.

This clonotype came up many times. The chain uses TRBV5-1 and TRBJ1-3; 7 bases align to TRBD1. CDR1 SGHRS and CDR2 YFSETQ come from the germline V gene. Losses at the gene ends were 4 bases for V and 1 base for J; bases not matched to a gene: 17. The CDR3 has 19 amino acids. The CDR3 reads CASSLRPAGQVDSGNTIYF. The CDR3 DNA is TGCGCCAGCAGCCTGAGACCTGCCGGACAGGTCGATTCTGGAAACACCATATATTTT.

This clonotype was seen repeatedly, ten times or more. The chain employs TRBV20-1 and TRBJ2-7; weak D call: TRBD1 (6 bases). V lost 5 bases and J 1 base, leaving 15 bases between the germline ends. The length of the CDR3 is 14 residues. Germline values: CDR1 DFQATT, CDR2 SNEGSKA (reference sequence). CDR3 DNA sequence: TGCAGTGCTCGCCAAAATCAGGGGTCCTACGAGCAGTACTTC. Translation: CSARQNQGSYEQYF.

In this sample, this clonotype turned up many times. The chain has TRBV20-1 and TRBJ2-3; TRBD2 agrees at 11 bases. The CDR3 is 15 residues long. V dropped 6 bases and J dropped 2; count of bases not matched to a gene: 7. The germline CDR1 and CDR2 sequences are DFQATT and SNEGSKA (reference sequence). The CDR3 nucleotides are TGCAGTGCCAACCTAGCGGGGGGCTTCACAGATACGCAGTATTTT. Translation: CSANLAGGFTDTQYF.

This clonotype was picked up many times. The rearrangement joins TRBV4-2 to TRBJ2-3, with unresolved D. The CDR3 is 13 amino acids. Trimming stripped 0 bases from V and 2 bases from J, with 3 bases between. Germline-derived CDR1 and CDR2 are LGHNA and YNFKEQ. CDR3 sequence (DNA): TGTGCCAGCAGCCAAGACGACACAGATACGCAGTATTTT. Its translation is CASSQDDTDTQYF.

This clonotype was seen repeatedly, ten times or more. This sequence joins TRBV5-6 and TRBJ2-1; no definite D call. This CDR3 spans 11 amino acids. CDR1 and CDR2 from the germline V gene are SGHDT and YYEEEE. The V and J ends lost 2 bases and 7 bases respectively, with 4 bases between them. CDR3 sequence reads: CASSFVNEQFF. CDR3 sequence (DNA): TGTGCCAGCAGCTTTGTAAATGAGCAGTTCTTC.

This clonotype was counted ten times or more. This chain uses TRBV7-9 with TRBJ2-3, with D hard to call. V gave up 3 bases and J gave up 14 bases, with 18 bases separating them. CDR1 is SEHNR, CDR2 FQNEAQ, per germline (reference sequence). The CDR3 length is 13 residues. In nucleotides, the CDR3 is TGTGCCAGCAGCTTTTCCTCCGCTCCCCTGGGGTATTTT. It translates to CASSFSSAPLGYF. Full variable domain (outside the CDR3, taken from reference TRBV7-9 and TRBJ2-3): DTGVSQNPRHKITKRGQNVTFRCDPISEHNRLYWYRQTLGQGPEFLTYFQNEAQLEKSRLLSDRFSAERPKGSFSTLEIQRTEQGDSAMYLCASSFSSAPLGYFGPGTRLTVL.

This clonotype was seen ten or more times. The V and J genes are TRBV18 and TRBJ2-1; D is unclear. This CDR3 spans 14 amino acids. CDR1 KGHSH and CDR2 LQKENI come from the germline V gene. Trimming took 3 bases from V and 6 from J, leaving 12 bases between them. The CDR3 sequence is CASSPSYSTNEQFF. The CDR3 DNA follows: TGTGCCAGCTCACCTTCGTACAGTACCAATGAGCAGTTCTTC.

This clonotype was observed a handful of times. This chain links TRBV20-1 with TRBJ1-2; maybe TRBD1 (5 bases). The CDR3 spans 16 residues. V was shortened by 0 bases and J by 0 bases, with 14 bases between the two germline ends. Germline lookup yields CDR1 DFQATT and CDR2 SNEGSKA (reference sequence). The CDR3 DNA sequence: TGCAGTGCTAGAGATCTTATTGGGGGAGCTAACTATGGCTACACCTTC. Protein sequence: CSARDLIGGANYGYTF.

This clonotype was observed many times. This chain links TRBV28 with TRBJ2-4; D gene uncertain. Germline CDR1 and CDR2: MDHEN and SYDVKM. V was shortened by 5 bases and J by 1 base, with 9 bases between the two germline ends. This CDR3 is built from 14 residues. DNA of the CDR3: TGTGCCAGCAGTCAACAGCTTGCCAAAAACATTCAGTACTTC. Translating it yields CASSQQLAKNIQYF.

Ten or more counts support this clonotype. The rearrangement uses TRBV18 and TRBJ1-2, with D uncertain. This CDR3 has 13 amino acids. Trimming stripped 3 bases from V and 3 bases from J, with 8 bases between. The germline V gene has CDR1 KGHSH and CDR2 LQKENI. CDR3 amino acids: CASSPDGYYGYTF. For the CDR3, the DNA is TGTGCCAGCTCACCGGACGGCTACTATGGCTACACCTTC.

The V gene is TRBV12-3 or TRBV12-4, the J gene TRBJ2-5, with D possibly matching TRBD2 (5 bases). V was trimmed by 8 bases and J by 1 base, leaving 11 bases between them. The CDR3 is 13 residues long. The chain's CDR3 is CASGARVQETQYF. CDR3 bases: TGTGCCAGCGGCGCGCGGGTCCAAGAGACCCAGTACTTC.

This clonotype was observed many times. The chain couples TRBV5-1 to TRBJ2-2; 7 bases are shared with TRBD1. CDR1 is SGHRS, CDR2 YFSETQ, per germline. This CDR3 is built from 15 residues. The J segment lost 5 bases and the V segment lost 4 bases, leaving 8 bases of the junction unmatched. The CDR3 spells CASSPTGEPTGELFF. The CDR3 nucleotides read TGCGCCAGCAGCCCAACAGGGGAGCCAACCGGGGAGCTGTTTTTT. Using reference TRBV5-1 and TRBJ2-2 for the parts outside the CDR3, the full variable domain is KAGVTQTPRYLIKTRGQQVTLSCSPISGHRSVSWYQQTPGQGLQFLFEYFSETQRNKGNFPGRFSGRQFSNSRSEMNVSTLELGDSALYLCASSPTGEPTGELFFGEGSRLTVL.

This clonotype came up many times. V and J are TRBV7-2 and TRBJ1-2; 7 bases match TRBD1. Unmatched junction bases numbered 3, after V lost 3 bases and J lost 2 bases. The CDR3 totals 14 residues. Germline V gene data show CDR1 as SGHTA and CDR2 as FQGNSA. The CDR3 nucleotides read TGTGCCAGCAGCTTTATGACAGGGAACTATGGCTACACCTTC. Protein product: CASSFMTGNYGYTF.

This clonotype was recorded at least ten times. The gene calls are TRBV14 and TRBJ2-1, with TRBD1 as a possible D gene (6 bases). Trimming pared 8 bases from V and 5 bases from J, leaving 13 bases between. In germline, CDR1 is SGHDN, CDR2 FVKESK. The CDR3 is 13 amino acids. The CDR3 spells CASSIDRHNEQFF. DNA of the CDR3: TGTGCCAGCTCTATAGACAGGCACAATGAGCAGTTCTTC.

This clonotype has a count of ten or more. The V and J genes are TRBV29-1 and TRBJ2-5; D remains unclear. V lost 3 bases to trimming and J lost 5 bases, with 13 bases between them. The germline V gene has CDR1 SQVTM and CDR2 ANQGSEA. The CDR3 spans 13 residues. The CDR3 region has the DNA TGCAGCGTTGACTCACGGGTAGGGGAGACCCAGTACTTC. Its translation is CSVDSRVGETQYF.

This clonotype was observed many times. The J gene is TRBJ2-3, the V gene TRBV6-1, with D possibly TRBD2 on 6 matching bases. The CDR3 is 13 residues long. Germline V lookup: CDR1 MNHNS, CDR2 SASEGT. V was shortened by 6 bases and J by 2 bases, with 9 bases between the two germline ends. CDR3 coding DNA: TGTGCCAGCAGAGGAGGGCCCACAGATACGCAGTATTTT. Protein product: CASRGGPTDTQYF.